Below, 30 T cell receptor beta chains from the same sample are listed, as sequenced in a study of HIV-infected children after antiretroviral therapy interruption. The TCR library was built from RNA with a 3' RACE protocol and unique molecular identifiers. Each CDR3 protein gets one entry after TCRdb re-called the 3' RACE reads with MiXCR. The sample yields 14,000 to 15,000 distinct CDR3 sequences, more than 3% seen once. Treatment of the sample: PENTA 11 planned treatment interruption arm or continuous ART arm. The starting material was CD45RO+ CD8+ T cells from PBMCs, pooled from several time points, obtained from a donor given antiretroviral therapy, either interrupted or continuous. The subset denotes: memory CD8+ CD45RO+ CD45RA- T cells. Every receptor here comes from a pool of human donors with HIV.

The sample holds many counts of this clonotype. The chain is built from TRBV5-5 and TRBJ1-1; no reliable D call. CDR3 length: 13 residues. Trimming stripped 0 bases from V and 5 bases from J, with 8 bases between. Germline V gene sequence: CDR1 SGHKS, CDR2 YYEKEE (reference sequence). Here the CDR3 reads CASSLAEITEAFF. Here the CDR3 DNA reads TGTGCCAGCAGCTTGGCGGAAATAACTGAAGCTTTCTTT.

In its sample, this clonotype was seen many times. J is TRBJ1-1 and V is TRBV20-1; 8 bases match TRBD1. The CDR3 contains 12 residues. In germline, CDR1 is DFQATT, CDR2 SNEGSKA (reference sequence). The V segment lost 6 bases and the J segment 5 bases; nucleotides outside the gene matches: 5. This CDR3 is CSAQTGETEAFF. Written as DNA, the CDR3 is TGCAGTGCGCAGACAGGGGAGACTGAAGCTTTCTTT.

This clonotype was seen many times. This chain links TRBV6-2 or TRBV6-3 with TRBJ2-1, with D hard to call. The V and J ends lost 0 bases and 9 bases respectively, with 9 bases between them. Germline V gene sequence: CDR1 MNHEY, CDR2 SVGEGT. This CDR3 region has 13 residues. The CDR3 reads CASSYSLVGEQFF. CDR3 in DNA: TGTGCCAGCAGTTACTCCCTAGTCGGTGAGCAGTTCTTC.

This clonotype has a count of ten or more. The rearrangement links TRBV7-2 to TRBJ1-1; D is undetermined. Germline-derived CDR1 and CDR2 are SGHTA and FQGNSA. V lost 1 base, J lost 4 bases, and 7 bases lay in between. The CDR3 has 13 residues. CDR3 sequence: CASSLGGSTEAFF. CDR3 DNA sequence: TGTGCCAGCAGCTTAGGAGGGTCCACTGAAGCTTTCTTT.

There are many counts of this clonotype. V gene TRBV4-3 combines with J gene TRBJ1-1; 8 bases fit TRBD1. This CDR3 spans 15 amino acids. Germline values: CDR1 LGHNA, CDR2 YSLEER. V was clipped by 4 bases and J by 4 bases; unmatched bases: 8. CDR3 sequence reads: CASSLTGGGGTEAFF. The CDR3, as DNA: TGCGCCAGCAGCCTTACAGGGGGGGGGGGCACTGAAGCTTTCTTT.

This clonotype occurred many times. This chain joins TRBV7-9 and TRBJ1-1; possible D gene TRBD1, 6 bases. Germline V gives CDR1 SEHNR, CDR2 FQNEAQ (reference sequence). The V and J ends lost 4 bases and 1 base respectively, with 13 bases between them. This CDR3 has 15 amino acids. In nucleotides, the CDR3 is TGTGCCAGCAGCTCCCGGACAGACCAGAACACTGAAGCTTTCTTT. Translating it yields CASSSRTDQNTEAFF.

This clonotype showed up many times. The chain is built from TRBV23-1 and TRBJ2-2, with a possible D match to TRBD1 (5 bases). TRBV23-1 is noted as an ORF with a role that remains uncertain. Trimming removed 1 base at V and 6 bases at J, with 12 bases between. The CDR3 has 15 residues. The CDR3 loop is CASSQLQGSPGELFF. CDR3 bases: TGCGCCAGCAGTCAATTGCAGGGTAGCCCCGGGGAGCTGTTTTTT.

Many counts were recorded for this clonotype. The chain uses TRBV2 and TRBJ2-7; D uncertain. V was clipped by 5 bases and J by 4 bases, with 9 bases between them. Germline values: CDR1 SNHLY, CDR2 FYNNEI. This CDR3 spans 12 amino acids. CDR3 DNA sequence: TGTGCCAGCAGTTCCACAGTATACGAGCAGTACTTC. Translating it yields CASSSTVYEQYF.

This clonotype was counted between two and nine times. V usage is TRBV15 and J usage is TRBJ2-7; 12 positions agree with TRBD2. The CDR3 has 17 residues. CDR1 and CDR2 (germline): LNHNV, YYDKDF (reference sequence). V lost 1 base to trimming and J lost 5 bases; unmatched junction nucleotides: 9. CDR3 in DNA: TGTGCCACCAGCAGAGGTTTAGTACTAGCGGGGGGCCACGAGCAGTACTTC. This translates into CATSRGLVLAGGHEQYF.

This clonotype was counted many times. CDR3 sequence reads: CASGLAQGSNYEQYF. The DNA for the CDR3 is TGTGCTAGTGGTTTGGCTCAGGGGAGCAACTACGAGCAGTACTTC. The chain employs TRBV12-5 and TRBJ2-7, with D perhaps matching TRBD1 (6 bases). Trimming took off 1 base at V and 3 bases at J, with 13 bases between the two ends. This CDR3 is 15 amino acids long. Germline V gene sequence: CDR1 LGHNT, CDR2 FRNRAP.

The chain is built from TRBV24-1 and TRBJ2-1, with D unclear. V dropped 1 base and J dropped 1 base, with 22 bases sitting between them. This CDR3 comprises 20 residues. Germline V gene lookup returns CDR1 KGHDR and CDR2 SFDVKD. CDR3 in DNA: TGTGCCACCAGTGATTTATGCTCCGGGCGGACCCCTGTTTCCTACAATGAGCAGTTCTTC. Translation: CATSDLCSGRTPVSYNEQFF.

This clonotype was seen at least ten times. The chain has TRBV5-5 and TRBJ2-3; D might be TRBD2 (6 bases). Trimming removed 8 bases at V and 6 bases at J, with 25 bases between. Germline lookup yields CDR1 SGHKS and CDR2 YYEKEE (reference sequence). This CDR3 region has 16 residues. As DNA, the CDR3 is TGTGCCAGTTTGAACCCTAGCGATGTGAGGGGTGATACGCAGTATTTT. Translating it yields CASLNPSDVRGDTQYF.

By sample fraction, this clonotype is medium-sized. This chain joins TRBV29-1 and TRBJ2-7; TRBD1 or TRBD2 may be the D gene (5 bases each). The V end was cut by 4 bases, the J end by 6 bases, with 13 bases between. The CDR3 consists of 12 residues. Germline loops: CDR1 SQVTM, CDR2 ANQGSEA. CDR3 DNA: TGCAGCGTTGCCGGGTTGGGGGTCGAGCAGTACTTC. It codes for CSVAGLGVEQYF.

This clonotype has a count of ten or more. The rearrangement uses TRBV11-2 and TRBJ2-7; 8 nucleotides match TRBD1. Germline V lookup: CDR1 SGHAT, CDR2 FQNNGV. Losses at the gene ends were 8 bases for V and 7 bases for J; bases not matched to a gene: 10. This CDR3 spans 13 amino acids. The CDR3 loop is CASRDRGGEEQYF. In DNA form, the CDR3 reads TGTGCCAGCCGTGACAGGGGAGGAGAAGAGCAGTACTTC.

This clonotype was found a few times. The chain uses TRBV6-9 and TRBJ2-1; TRBD2 matches 8 bases. The CDR3 consists of 18 residues. With V trimmed by 3 bases and J by 6 bases, 16 bases remained unmatched. CDR1 is MNHGY, CDR2 SVAAGI, per germline. The CDR3 region is CASSYLGGSGGSINEQFF. CDR3 coding DNA: TGTGCCAGCAGTTACCTAGGAGGAAGCGGGGGATCTATCAATGAGCAGTTCTTC.

In this sample, this clonotype turned up many times. This chain connects TRBV29-1 to TRBJ2-5; D is uncertain. Germline V gene sequence: CDR1 SQVTM, CDR2 ANQGSEA. The CDR3 loop spans 12 amino acids. V lost 3 bases, J lost 2 bases, and 7 bases lay in between. The CDR3 DNA sequence: TGCAGCGTTGAGACGAAACAAGAGACCCAGTACTTC. Encoded protein: CSVETKQETQYF.

The chain links TRBV6-4 to TRBJ2-5; the D gene could be TRBD1 or TRBD2 (6 bases each). This CDR3 spans 15 amino acids. The V gene lost 3 bases and the J gene lost 5 bases, with 16 bases spanning the gap. CDR1 and CDR2 from the germline V gene are MRHNA and SNTAGT. CDR3 sequence (DNA): TGTGCCAGCAGTGAAACGGGGGCTGGGGCGGAGACCCAGTACTTC. Translated: CASSETGAGAETQYF.

This clonotype has a count of ten or more. This chain links TRBV9 with TRBJ2-4, with TRBD2 identical over 8 bases. V shed 0 bases and J 6 bases; nucleotides not matched to a gene: 11. The CDR3 sequence is 17 residues long. CDR1 SGDLS and CDR2 YYNGEE come from the germline V gene. This chain's CDR3 is CASSVARYQAGANIQYF. The CDR3 nucleotides are TGTGCCAGCAGCGTAGCACGCTACCAAGCGGGGGCAAACATTCAGTACTTC.

This clonotype was detected ten times or more. The J gene is TRBJ1-1, the V gene TRBV2; maybe TRBD1 (6 bases). This CDR3 is built from 16 residues. Per the germline V gene, CDR1 is SNHLY and CDR2 is FYNNEI. V was pared by 5 bases and J by 4 bases, with 20 bases between. CDR3 DNA sequence: TGTGCCAGCAGTCACCCTCGGGGGGCTCCCCGCACTGAAGCTTTCTTT. As protein: CASSHPRGAPRTEAFF.

Many counts were recorded for this clonotype. This chain connects TRBV24-1 to TRBJ2-5; D is ambiguous. Germline V gene data show CDR1 as KGHDR and CDR2 as SFDVKD. The CDR3 consists of 13 residues. V lost 0 bases and J 3 bases, leaving 4 bases between the germline ends. CDR3 region: CATSDLGEETQYF. Here the CDR3 DNA reads TGTGCCACCAGTGATTTGGGGGAAGAGACCCAGTACTTC.

This clonotype has a count of ten or more. The rearrangement joins TRBV29-1 to TRBJ2-1, with D perhaps matching TRBD2 (7 bases). Germline CDR1 is SQVTM and CDR2 is ANQGSEA. This CDR3 spans 17 amino acids. The V end was cut by 6 bases, the J end by 6 bases, with 27 bases between. CDR3 sequence: CSVLPLRGGAFFNEQFF. CDR3 DNA: TGCAGCGTGCTCCCCCTTCGTGGGGGGGCCTTTTTCAATGAGCAGTTCTTC.

At least ten counts were recorded for this clonotype. The genes are TRBV2 and TRBJ1-6; 7 bases are a match to TRBD1. The V gene's germline CDR1 is SNHLY and CDR2 FYNNEI. CDR3 size: 14 residues. Trimming at V came to 6 bases and at J to 9 bases, leaving 8 bases not matched to a gene. As DNA, the CDR3 is TGTGCCAGCAGGGCAGGGACAGATATTTCACCCCTCCACTTT. Its translation is CASRAGTDISPLHF.

J is TRBJ2-2 and V is TRBV25-1; maybe TRBD2 (5 bases). CDR1 and CDR2 (germline): MGHDK, SYGVNS. There are 14 residues in the CDR3. V was trimmed by 5 bases and J by 3 bases, leaving 10 bases between them. In DNA form, the CDR3 reads TGTGCCAGCAGTCTCGGAGCGGACACCGGGGAGCTGTTTTTT. Its protein is CASSLGADTGELFF.

This clonotype was seen repeatedly, ten times or more. The V call is TRBV7-2, the J call TRBJ2-3; 10 nucleotides line up with TRBD2. Germline CDR1 and CDR2: SGHTA and FQGNSA. The V and J ends lost 2 bases and 6 bases, in that order; junction bases with no gene match: 5. CDR3 size: 15 residues. This CDR3 is CASSLQAGGPDTQYF. The CDR3 coding sequence is TGTGCCAGCAGCTTACAAGCGGGAGGGCCGGATACGCAGTATTTT.

This clonotype appeared many times. The rearrangement joins TRBV10-3 to TRBJ2-1; 8 nucleotides align to TRBD1. Trimming cost V 7 bases and J 7 bases; bases outside gene matches: 9. Per the germline V gene, CDR1 is ENHRY and CDR2 is SYGVKD. The CDR3 has 14 residues. The CDR3 loop is CAIMLQGARNEQFF. The CDR3 nucleotides read TGTGCCATCATGCTCCAGGGGGCTAGGAATGAGCAGTTCTTC.

This clonotype was observed many times. The rearrangement links TRBV6-1 to TRBJ1-1; 7 positions match TRBD1. V lost 8 bases and J lost 1; bases outside the gene matches: 10. Germline V lookup: CDR1 MNHNS, CDR2 SASEGT. The CDR3 contains 15 residues. CDR3: CASSATGDANTEAFF. CDR3 nucleotide sequence: TGTGCCAGCTCAGCCACAGGGGATGCGAACACTGAAGCTTTCTTT.

This clonotype was observed at least ten times. J is TRBJ1-6 and V is TRBV10-3; D gene unclear. V was shortened by 8 bases and J by 0 bases, with 11 bases between the two germline ends. CDR3 length equals 15 residues. CDR1 is ENHRY and CDR2 is SYGVKD in the germline V gene. CDR3 in amino acids: CAIGSASSYNSPLHF. As DNA, the CDR3 is TGTGCCATCGGGTCGGCGAGCTCCTATAATTCACCCCTCCACTTT.

This clonotype occurred many times. The rearrangement uses TRBV3-1 and TRBJ2-5; D is undetermined. This CDR3 comprises 12 residues. The germline V gene encodes CDR1 LGHDT and CDR2 YNNKEL (reference sequence). Trimming cost V 6 bases and J 5 bases, with 10 bases left between them. The CDR3 region has the DNA TGTGCCAGCAGGTCCTCTAGGGAGACCCAGTACTTC. Translation gives CASRSSRETQYF.

This clonotype has a count of ten or more. This chain links TRBV6-2 or TRBV6-3 with TRBJ2-6; D may be TRBD2 (6 bases). V lost 8 bases, J lost 0 bases, and 11 bases lay in between. Germline-derived CDR1 and CDR2 are MNHEY and SVGEGT. This CDR3 is built from 15 residues. CDR3 amino acids: CASETSSSGANVLTF. The CDR3 DNA reads TGTGCCAGCGAAACTAGCAGCTCTGGGGCCAACGTCCTGACTTTC.

This clonotype was counted ten times or more. This chain links TRBV13 with TRBJ2-3; 7 positions match TRBD1. CDR3 size: 15 residues. The germline V gene encodes CDR1 PRHDT and CDR2 FYEKMQ (reference sequence). Trimming cost V 5 bases and J 2 bases; bases outside gene matches: 7. DNA for the CDR3: TGTGCCAGCAGCAAGATGGGACAGATCACAGATACGCAGTATTTT. Translating it yields CASSKMGQITDTQYF. The full variable domain, completed using reference TRBV13 and TRBJ2-3, is AAGVIQSPRHLIKEKRETATLKCYPIPRHDTVYWYQQGPGQDPQFLISFYEKMQSDKGSIPDRFSAQQFSDYHSELNMSSLELGDSALYFCASSKMGQITDTQYFGPGTRLTVL.